What follows describes a single T cell receptor beta chain. The antigen remains undetermined. The entry originates in a study of cytomegalovirus exposure and HLA in healthy donors. Study-level results: A later analysis found TCR association rates differed by HLA locus, highest for DRB1 and lowest for HLA-C. Later analysis showed most CMV-associated TCR beta chains appearing HLA-restricted.

The primer mix had 60 Vbeta and 13 Jbeta primers. Original processing methods: The authors later counted roughly 77 million unique TCR beta chains, some 10 million of them shared. Profiling relied on immunoSEQ multiplex PCR, and the TCRdb table lists in-frame clones only, not all of them. V and J calls plus clone size are reproduced from that table; the DNA served to infer D and trimming. This table holds 90,000 to 150,000 clones. The germline V gene encodes CDR1 SGHTA and CDR2 FQGNSA. V lost 3 bases to trimming and J lost 5 bases; unmatched junction nucleotides: 3. This CDR3 spans 14 amino acids. Sequencing was carried out using PBMCs. The J gene is TRBJ2-1, the V gene TRBV7-2, with 8 bases matching TRBD2. The origin of this receptor is a young man in good health and CMV-seronegative. CDR3 nucleotide sequence: TGTGCCAGCAGCTTTTTAGCGGGGCACAATGAGCAGTTCTTC. Protein product: CASSFLAGHNEQFF. The full variable domain, rest sourced from reference TRBV7-2 and TRBJ2-1, is GAGVSQSPSNKVTEKGKDVELRCDPISGHTALYWYRQSLGQGLEFLIYFQGNSAPDKSGLPSDRFSAERTGGSVSTLTIQRTQQEDSAVYLCASSFLAGHNEQFFGPGTRLTVL.